This T cell receptor beta chain was found in a study of T-cell memory formation after mild COVID-19. Study outcomes and limitations: While clones contracting from day 15 to 85 were balanced between CD4 and CD8, later expanders leaned CD4+.

For this clonotype: No antigen is known for it.

MiXCR was run by TCRdb on the 5' RACE reads, yielding one entry per CDR3 protein. The sample lists more than 150,000 distinct CDR3 sequences, 9.5% to 13% occurring once. This CDR3 contains 13 residues. Trimming cost V 1 base and J 4 bases, with 8 bases left between them. Germline CDR1 is SGHRS and CDR2 is YFSETQ. The sequenced sample consisted of PBMCs or a T cell subset sorted from them (not recorded which). The chain uses TRBV5-1 and TRBJ1-2, with unresolved D. The origin of this receptor is a man younger than 35 who had mild COVID-19 (a few samples of this study predate the infection). Cell type and time point are not known. The CDR3: CASSLTESYGYTF. For the CDR3, the DNA is TGCGCCAGCAGCTTGACGGAGAGCTATGGCTACACCTTC.